This is a list of T cell receptor beta chains from one sample in a study of cytomegalovirus exposure and HLA in healthy donors. Sequencing used immunoSEQ multiplex PCR; TCRdb keeps in-frame clones, though not all of them. The sample consists of tens of thousands of clones, around 82% of them appearing once. The material sequenced was PBMCs. Receptor source: a male donor in good health and CMV-seronegative. Each CDR3 is given with its conserved first and last residue. A D gene is named only where the DNA matches it firmly. Clone size is shown for a subset of rows, as once, few, many or a class of expanded clone.

j_call	clone_size	v_call	d_call	cdr3_nt	cdr3_aa
TRBJ1-2	few	TRBV30	NA	TGTGCCTGGGGGCAACTTGGCTACACCTTC	CAWGQLGYTF
TRBJ1-4	NA	TRBV5-1	TRBD1	TGCGCCAGCAGCTTGGAGACAGGGCGGCCGGAAAAACTGTTTTTT	CASSLETGRPEKLFF
TRBJ1-2	NA	TRBV7-8	NA	TGTGCCAGCAGCCCGCAGGGTTATGGCTACACCTTC	CASSPQGYGYTF
TRBJ2-2	NA	TRBV10-3	TRBD2	TGTGCCATCAGCGGCGGGGGGTTTAACACCGGGGAGCTGTTTTTT	CAISGGGFNTGELFF
TRBJ2-1	NA	TRBV7-6	TRBD2	TGTGCCAGCAGTTCTACCGGGACTAGCGGGGACAATGAGCAGTTCTTC	CASSSTGTSGDNEQFF
TRBJ2-5	NA	TRBV2	TRBD2	TGTGCCAGCAACGGACTAGCGGGGGGATACTACTTC	CASNGLAGGYYF
TRBJ2-7	NA	TRBV6-6	TRBD2	TGTGCCAGCACTCCCGTCGGGTTAGCGGGGGTCTACGAGCAGTACTTC	CASTPVGLAGVYEQYF
TRBJ2-3	NA	TRBV13	NA	TGTGCCAGCAGCTTACCGGGCACAGATACGCAGTATTTT	CASSLPGTDTQYF
TRBJ2-7	NA	TRBV5-6	NA	TGTGCCAGCAGCCTAGGGACAAGTTTTGCCCAGTACTTC	CASSLGTSFAQYF
TRBJ2-7	NA	TRBV5-4	TRBD1	TGTGCCAGCAGCTGGGCGGACAGGGGGTCGGACGAGCAGTACTTC	CASSWADRGSDEQYF
TRBJ1-1	NA	TRBV19	NA	TGTGCCAGTAGTATAGCTCGCAGGCCAGACACTGAAGCTTTCTTT	CASSIARRPDTEAFF
TRBJ1-6	NA	TRBV7-3	NA	TGTGCCAGCAGCTTAGGACAGCCAAATTCACCCCTCCACTTT	CASSLGQPNSPLHF
TRBJ1-4	NA	TRBV11-2	NA	TGTGCCAGCAGCTTAGGCGGTGAAAAACTGTTTTTT	CASSLGGEKLFF
TRBJ2-7	NA	TRBV19	NA	TGTGCCAGTAGTATTTGGTCGGGGACTGGGAGGAACGAGCAGTACTTC	CASSIWSGTGRNEQYF
TRBJ1-5	few	TRBV25-1	NA	TGTGCCAGCAGTGAATCCAGGGGTAATCAGCCCCAGCATTTT	CASSESRGNQPQHF
TRBJ2-7	NA	TRBV5-5	TRBD1	TGTGCCAGCAGCTTCTGGACAGGGACCTACGAGCAGTACTTC	CASSFWTGTYEQYF
TRBJ2-1	NA	TRBV7-2	NA	TGTGCCAGCAGCTTACCGTACAATGAGCAGTTCTTC	CASSLPYNEQFF
TRBJ2-7	NA	TRBV19	TRBD1	TGTGCCAGCAGTTCCTCGGACAGGGAATTTTACGAGCAGTACTTC	CASSSSDREFYEQYF
TRBJ1-2	NA	TRBV7-2	TRBD1	TGTGCCAGCAGCATCGGGACAGTCACGGGCTATGGCTACACCTTC	CASSIGTVTGYGYTF
TRBJ1-6	NA	TRBV5-6	TRBD1	TGTGCCAGCAGCGGGCAGGGGGCGGGTAATTCACCCCTCCACTTT	CASSGQGAGNSPLHF
TRBJ1-2	NA	TRBV10-3	NA	TGTGCCATCACTGACCGGGGGGGGGACTATGGCTACACCTTC	CAITDRGGDYGYTF
TRBJ2-7	NA	TRBV10-3	TRBD1	TGTGCCACCCAGTCCAATCAACAGGGGGCGGACTACGAGCAGTACTTC	CATQSNQQGADYEQYF
TRBJ1-2	once	TRBV19	NA	TGTGCCAGTAGCGTAACAGGGAACTATGGCTACACCTTC	CASSVTGNYGYTF
TRBJ2-5	NA	TRBV7-2	TRBD2	TGTGCCAGCAGCCTCGGACTAGCGGGGGCCCAAGAGACCCAGTACTTC	CASSLGLAGAQETQYF
TRBJ2-1	NA	TRBV7-9	TRBD2	TGTGCCAGCAGCAACCTCTTAGCGGGGGGCTACAATGAGCAGTTCTTC	CASSNLLAGGYNEQFF
TRBJ2-6	NA	TRBV10-3	NA	TGTGCCATCAAACCGGACACGATGTGGGACAACGTCCTGACTTTC	CAIKPDTMWDNVLTF
TRBJ1-5	NA	TRBV4-2	NA	TGTGCCAGCAGCCAAGTCTCGGGACAAAGGCTGCAGCCCCAGCATTTT	CASSQVSGQRLQPQHF
TRBJ1-5	NA	TRBV13	NA	TGTGCCAGCAGCTCCAGGGATCAGCCCCAGCATTTT	CASSSRDQPQHF
TRBJ2-3	NA	TRBV5-6	TRBD1	TGTGCCAGCAGCTTGAGACAGGGCTTCACAGATACGCAGTATTTT	CASSLRQGFTDTQYF
TRBJ2-1	NA	TRBV7-9	NA	TGTGCCAGCAGCCGCTCTGGGCTCTACAATGAGCAGTTCTTC	CASSRSGLYNEQFF
TRBJ1-1	NA	TRBV6-5	TRBD1	TGTGCCAGCAGTTACCGTTGGACAGGGGGAAGCACTGAAGCTTTCTTT	CASSYRWTGGSTEAFF
TRBJ1-2	few	TRBV7-8	NA	TGTGCCAGCAGCTTAGCGGAGGGAAGCTATGGCTACACCTTC	CASSLAEGSYGYTF
TRBJ1-4	NA	TRBV9	TRBD1	TGTGCCAGCAGCGTAGGACAGGGAGAAAAACTGTTTTTT	CASSVGQGEKLFF
TRBJ2-1	NA	TRBV7-9	NA	TGTGCCAGCAGCTTAGTTCTTGCGGGCATTAACAATGAGCAGTTCTTC	CASSLVLAGINNEQFF
TRBJ2-1	NA	TRBV2	TRBD2	TGTGCCAGCAGTGAACTAGCGGGGGTCACCAACCGTTTCTTC	CASSELAGVTNRFF
TRBJ1-6	once	TRBV5-1	TRBD1	TGCGCCAGCAGCTTGGAGGGACAGGGGGATTCACCCCTCCACTTT	CASSLEGQGDSPLHF
TRBJ1-2	NA	TRBV7-2	NA	TGTGCCAGCAGCTCGGACGGACTCTATGGCTACACCTTC	CASSSDGLYGYTF
TRBJ1-1	NA	TRBV30	NA	TGTGCTAGCCCCGGCTACACTGAAGCTTTCTTT	CASPGYTEAFF
TRBJ2-7	NA	TRBV19	NA	TGTGCCAGTAGTATCCCCGGCGGCTTCTACGAGCAGTACTTC	CASSIPGGFYEQYF
TRBJ1-1	NA	TRBV14	NA	TGTGCCAGCAGCCAAGTTTCAGGCCGTGAAGCTTTCTTT	CASSQVSGREAFF
TRBJ2-1	NA	TRBV7-6	NA	TGTGCCAGCAGCTTAGTCACAGACCAACACAATGAGCAGTTCTTC	CASSLVTDQHNEQFF
TRBJ1-1	NA	TRBV28	NA	TGTGCCAGCTCGGCGGGAATGAACACTGAAGCTTTCTTT	CASSAGMNTEAFF
TRBJ2-3	NA	TRBV4-3	TRBD2	TGCGCCAGCAGCCGCCGACTAGCGGGGGAAGATACGCAGTATTTT	CASSRRLAGEDTQYF
TRBJ1-2	few	TRBV7-3	TRBD1	TGTGCCAGCAGCTTGACTGGACAGGGCCATGGCTACACCTTC	CASSLTGQGHGYTF
TRBJ2-1	NA	TRBV9	TRBD1	TGTGCCAGCAGCGCTTACCGGGACAGCAATGAGCAGTTCTTC	CASSAYRDSNEQFF
TRBJ2-7	once	TRBV11-3	TRBD1	TGTGCCAGCAGCTTAGGGACAGGGGAGGACGAGCAGTACTTC	CASSLGTGEDEQYF
TRBJ2-7	NA	TRBV5-1	TRBD1	TGCGCCAGCAGCCGGACAGGGGTCCCCCAGTACTTC	CASSRTGVPQYF
TRBJ2-3	NA	TRBV7-2	NA	TGTGCCAGCAGCAGCACGAGTTATTTGGCAGATACGCAGTATTTT	CASSSTSYLADTQYF
TRBJ2-3	NA	TRBV29-1	NA	TGCAGCGTCAGGGTTTTAACCACAGATACGCAGTATTTT	CSVRVLTTDTQYF
TRBJ1-1	NA	TRBV5-1	TRBD1	TGCGCCAGCAGCTTTGCGGGACAGGGCAAGAACACTGAAGCTTTCTTT	CASSFAGQGKNTEAFF
TRBJ1-4	NA	TRBV5-4	TRBD1	TGTGCCAGCAGCCCGGGACAGCAAAATGAAAAACTGTTTTTT	CASSPGQQNEKLFF